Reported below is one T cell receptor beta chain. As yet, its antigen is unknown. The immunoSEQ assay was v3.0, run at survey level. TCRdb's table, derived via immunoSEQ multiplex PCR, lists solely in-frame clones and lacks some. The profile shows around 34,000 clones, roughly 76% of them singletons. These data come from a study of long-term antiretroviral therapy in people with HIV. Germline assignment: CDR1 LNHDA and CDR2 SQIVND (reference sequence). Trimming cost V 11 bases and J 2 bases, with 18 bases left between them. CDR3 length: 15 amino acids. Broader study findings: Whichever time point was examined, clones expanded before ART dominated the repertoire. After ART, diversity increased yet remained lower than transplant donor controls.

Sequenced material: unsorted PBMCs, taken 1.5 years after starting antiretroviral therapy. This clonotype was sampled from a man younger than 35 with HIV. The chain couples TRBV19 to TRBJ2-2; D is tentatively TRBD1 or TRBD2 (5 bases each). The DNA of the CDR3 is TGTGCCCGAGGGGTGGGTAGAAAAAACACCGGGGAGCTGTTTTTT. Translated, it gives CARGVGRKNTGELFF.